The present T cell receptor beta chain was sequenced within a study of T-cell memory formation after mild COVID-19 (dated by TCRdb to about 2021). At the level of the whole study: TCR sequence clusters from the two donors were largely donor specific. T-cell clones expanding and contracting after mild COVID-19 in a couple of donors were tracked by longitudinal TCRalpha and TCRbeta repertoire sequencing. The cohort comprised two young, previously healthy adult volunteers, one female and one male.

The listed sequencing device is Illumina NovaSeq 6000. cDNA libraries for TCRalpha and TCRbeta were prepared by 5'RACE using constant-segment primers, with sample barcodes and unique molecular identifiers added. Trizol reagent was used to extract RNA from every sample. Library amplification was performed in two PCR steps, and a second sample barcode and Illumina TruSeq adapters were introduced in the second step. Sequencing of the libraries was done on an Illumina NovaSeq, producing 2 x 150 bp paired-end reads. Turning to the authors' computational methods: With migec v1.2.7, reads were demultiplexed and then collapsed into UMI-guided consensus sequences. Using mixcr v2.1.11, UMI consensuses were aligned to TRA and TRB V and J templates and then assembled into clonotypes. Expanded or contracted clonotypes were those called significant by both edgeR and NoisET, with noise models trained on biological replicates. For edgeR calls, a false discovery rate-adjusted p below 0.01 and a log2 fold-change threshold of 1 were applied. PCA with hierarchical clustering of max-normalized trajectories of the 1000 most abundant clonotypes was used as exploratory dynamics analysis. The CD4 or CD8 phenotype of responding clones was assigned using the separately sequenced CD4+ and CD8+ repertoires. TCRdb reran the public reads through fastp at Q25 and MiXCR, keeping productive beta chains. Identical CDR3 proteins give one entry, which carries the most common genes and DNA. The V and J calls were not made by the authors but by TCRdb's processing. The sample includes about 600,000 distinct CDR3 sequences, with roughly a fifth observed a single time. Of the sample, 8.4% is held by the ten largest clones.

The paper as a whole reports these results and caveats: Only two mild cases were covered by the study, and larger cohorts that include severe cases with pre-infection samples were considered necessary. Clones contracting from day 15 to 85 had balanced CD4/CD8 phenotypes, while a second wave expanding from day 15 to 37 was biased towards CD4+. Some responding clones were detected in pre-infection memory, suggesting pre-existing cross-reactive memory T cells joined the SARS-CoV-2 response. Contracting CD4+ clones appeared mostly in the CM and EM memory subsets, whereas CD8+ clones were enriched in EMRA. SARS-CoV-2 specificity was not confirmed for the second-wave clones peaking on day 37.

This clonotype was seen a few times. Its antigen remains unidentified. No per-base quality is available; no much larger clone lies one base away. Ficoll-Paque density gradient centrifugation was used to isolate PBMCs. V is cut by 2 bases and J by 11 bases, and the space between the germline ends is 8 bases. Per the germline V gene (reference sequence), SGHNT is the CDR1 and YYREEE is the CDR2. The CDR3 has 12 amino acids, counting the end cysteine and phenylalanine. Only the CDR3 portion is preserved as DNA: 36 bases, with reading frame beginning at the first base. The source is an adult woman who had mild COVID-19 (a few samples of this study predate the infection). The sample titles of this study are shuffled in the database, so cell type and time point are left out; the donor was told from shared clones. The sequencing input was PBMCs or a T cell subset sorted from them (not recorded which). The chain links TRBV5-4 with TRBJ1-6; TRBD1 might be the D gene, on 5 matching bases. The CDR3 corresponds to CASSLRGAPLHF. The DNA sequence reads TGTGCCAGCAGCTTAAGAGGGGCACCCCTCCACTTT.